This TCR beta chain was recorded in a study of cytomegalovirus exposure and HLA in healthy donors. Study context: Within an early data release were around 80 million unique TCRs drawn from HLA-typed donors. Study-wide results and caveats: TRBV6-2, TRBV6-3 and some other V segments were unresolvable in 87-base-pair reads.

Details on this clone: Its specificity is unknown.

CDR3 length equals 12 residues. Trimming shortened V by 9 bases and J by 4 bases, and 12 bases separated the two germline ends. Germline CDR1 reads MNHNS; CDR2 reads SASEGT. The PCR contained 60 Vbeta and 13 Jbeta primers. Produced via immunoSEQ multiplex PCR; TCRdb's table is partial and in-frame only. The repertoire has 110,000 to 150,000 clones, over 60% of them found once; the top ten carry approximately 1.5%. The TCR sequence derives from a woman aged 25 to 45 in good health and CMV-seronegative. The specimen was PBMCs. The chain combines TRBV6-1 with TRBJ2-5, with a weak D call TRBD1 (6 bases). The chain's CDR3 is CASERGSETQYF. In DNA form, the CDR3 reads TGTGCCAGTGAAAGGGGGTCAGAGACCCAGTACTTC.